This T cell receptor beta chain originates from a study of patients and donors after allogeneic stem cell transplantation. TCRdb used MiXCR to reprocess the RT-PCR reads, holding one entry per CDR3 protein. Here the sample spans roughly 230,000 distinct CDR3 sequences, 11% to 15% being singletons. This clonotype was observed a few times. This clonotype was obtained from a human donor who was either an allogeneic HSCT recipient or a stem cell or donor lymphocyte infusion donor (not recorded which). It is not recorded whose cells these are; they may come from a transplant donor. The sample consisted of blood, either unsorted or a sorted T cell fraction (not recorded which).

As DNA, the CDR3 is TGTGCCAGCAGCTTCGTAAGAGGGTATGGGGGTGAAGCTTTCTTT. It encodes CASSFVRGYGGEAFF. This rearrangement joins TRBV5-6 to TRBJ1-1; D is possibly TRBD1 (5 bases). Germline values: CDR1 SGHDT, CDR2 YYEEEE. V lost 2 bases, J lost 7 bases, and 18 bases lay in between. CDR3 length equals 15 residues.